These 31 T cell receptor beta chains were sequenced from one sample in a study of cytomegalovirus exposure and HLA in healthy donors. Primers for the PCR totalled 60 Vbeta and 13 Jbeta. Sequenced by immunoSEQ multiplex PCR; TCRdb stores in-frame clones only, minus some. The table records about 98,000 clones, 69% of them present only once. Sequences were obtained from PBMCs. The receptor set was obtained from a female donor in good health and CMV-seronegative.

The table lists this clone with a few counts. The V gene is TRBV7-2, the J gene TRBJ2-7; possible D gene TRBD1, 5 bases. The germline CDR1 and CDR2 sequences are SGHTA and FQGNSA. The CDR3 loop spans 15 amino acids. V lost 1 base and J lost 3, with 13 bases in between. CDR3 sequence reads: CASSLGQPGGYEQYF. In DNA, the CDR3 is TGTGCCAGCAGCTTAGGACAGCCCGGCGGCTACGAGCAGTACTTC.

The gene calls are TRBV13 and TRBJ2-5; tentative D call: TRBD1 (6 bases). The CDR3 consists of 17 residues. Germline values: CDR1 PRHDT, CDR2 FYEKMQ (reference sequence). Trimming stripped 2 bases from V and 4 bases from J, with 20 bases between. The CDR3 sequence is CASSLRDNKGPGETQYF. CDR3 nucleotides: TGTGCCAGCAGCTTAAGGGACAATAAGGGCCCGGGAGAGACCCAGTACTTC.

The sample holds one count of this clone. The chain combines TRBV4-2 with TRBJ1-5; D gene uncertain. V dropped 0 bases and J dropped 2 bases, with 17 bases sitting between them. The CDR3 is 18 residues long. Germline V CDR1 and CDR2: LGHNA, YNFKEQ. The CDR3 DNA reads TGTGCCAGCAGCCAAGACGTGGGCCGGCAGAGGGGCAATCAGCCCCAGCATTTT. Residues: CASSQDVGRQRGNQPQHF.

V gene TRBV29-1 combines with J gene TRBJ1-4, with TRBD1 matching over 10 bases. In germline, CDR1 is SQVTM, CDR2 ANQGSEA. CDR3 size: 13 residues. The V segment lost 7 bases and the J segment 8 bases; nucleotides outside the gene matches: 7. CDR3 protein: CSGRQGAREKLFF. The DNA of the CDR3 is TGCAGCGGCCGACAGGGGGCACGGGAAAAACTGTTTTTT.

This clone was counted a few times. This rearrangement joins TRBV6-1 to TRBJ2-6, with 7 bases lining up with TRBD1. CDR1 and CDR2 (germline): MNHNS, SASEGT. This CDR3 comprises 17 residues. V lost 2 bases and J lost 5; bases outside the gene matches: 9. Here the CDR3 reads CASSERGQLYWANVLTF. For the CDR3, the DNA is TGTGCCAGCAGTGAACGGGGACAGCTGTACTGGGCCAACGTCCTGACTTTC.

This clone was recorded only once. V gene TRBV4-1 combines with J gene TRBJ1-2; D is uncertain. This CDR3 region has 15 residues. Between the trimmed V and J ends, which lost 2 bases and 0 bases, there was a span of 10 bases. The germline CDR1 and CDR2 sequences are MGHRA and YSYEKL. CDR3 bases: TGCGCCAGCAGCCAATTGCCAGAACCTAACTATGGCTACACCTTC. Translation gives CASSQLPEPNYGYTF.

This clone came up a few times. The CDR3 here is CASSLDLGQGGYEQYF. CDR3 DNA: TGTGCCAGCAGCTTAGATCTCGGGCAGGGGGGCTACGAGCAGTACTTC. J is TRBJ2-7 and V is TRBV11-2; D may be TRBD1 (7 bases). Germline values: CDR1 SGHAT, CDR2 FQNNGV. V was trimmed by 0 bases and J by 3 bases, leaving 15 bases between them. The CDR3 contains 16 residues.

The rearrangement uses TRBV4-2 and TRBJ2-4, with 8 nucleotides matching TRBD2. CDR1 LGHNA and CDR2 YNFKEQ come from the germline V gene. The trim removed 4 bases at V and 3 bases at J, leaving 8 bases unmatched. The CDR3 runs to 16 residues. The CDR3 here is CASSPLAGEGKNIQYF. CDR3 bases: TGTGCCAGCAGCCCCCTAGCGGGCGAAGGCAAAAACATTCAGTACTTC.

This chain connects TRBV11-2 to TRBJ1-1; TRBD1 agrees at 10 bases. The CDR3 spans 15 residues. CDR1 is SGHAT, CDR2 FQNNGV, per germline. Losses at the gene ends were 1 base for V and 4 bases for J; bases not matched to a gene: 3. For the CDR3, the DNA is TGTGCCAGCAGCTTAGGGACAGGGGGTGTCACTGAAGCTTTCTTT. Residues: CASSLGTGGVTEAFF.

The genes are TRBV18 and TRBJ1-3; the D gene is possibly TRBD1 (5 bases). Per germline, CDR1 KGHSH and CDR2 LQKENI. The CDR3 is 16 residues long. V gave up 5 bases and J gave up 2 bases, with 16 bases separating them. CDR3 nucleotide sequence: TGTGCCAGCTCATCAGATCCGACGGGGGCTGGAAACACCATATATTTT. Residues: CASSSDPTGAGNTIYF.

CDR3 protein: CASSSHRDGSTGELFF. The CDR3 DNA sequence: TGTGCCAGCAGCTCGCACCGGGACGGGAGCACCGGGGAGCTGTTTTTT. This sequence joins TRBV7-9 and TRBJ2-2; D is possibly TRBD2 (6 bases). Germline-derived CDR1 and CDR2 are SEHNR and FQNEAQ (reference sequence). This CDR3 spans 16 amino acids. Trimming removed 4 bases from V and 4 bases from J, with 16 bases in between.

This chain connects TRBV30 to TRBJ1-2, with 9 bases matching TRBD1. CDR3 length: 14 amino acids. Germline CDR1 GTSNPN, CDR2 SVGIG (reference sequence). V dropped 0 bases and J dropped 10; count of bases not matched to a gene: 9. CDR3 in amino acids: CAWSVNGGQGVYTF. The CDR3 nucleotides are TGTGCCTGGAGTGTAAACGGGGGACAGGGCGTCTACACCTTC.

The rearrangement joins TRBV6-1 to TRBJ2-2; 9 nucleotides line up with TRBD2. V dropped 8 bases and J dropped 2; count of bases not matched to a gene: 6. Germline V gives CDR1 MNHNS, CDR2 SASEGT. The CDR3 covers 15 residues. DNA for the CDR3: TGTGCCAGCCCTAGACTAGCGGTAAACACCGGGGAGCTGTTTTTT. Translation: CASPRLAVNTGELFF.

This chain connects TRBV28 to TRBJ2-1; the match to TRBD2 covers 11 bases. CDR3 length: 14 residues. Germline trimming cut 6 bases from V and 7 bases from J; bases unmatched to any gene: 5. Looked up from germline, CDR1 is MDHEN and CDR2 is SYDVKM. CDR3 protein: CASRLAGERNEQFF. CDR3 bases: TGTGCCAGCAGACTAGCGGGAGAGAGAAATGAGCAGTTCTTC.

This clone was counted a single time. The V and J genes are TRBV9 and TRBJ2-7; D is possibly TRBD1 (6 bases). Germline CDR1 and CDR2: SGDLS and YYNGEE. Trimming pared 0 bases from V and 0 bases from J, leaving 10 bases between. This CDR3 has 15 residues. In nucleotides, the CDR3 is TGTGCCAGCAGCGTAGGGGACAAAAGCTCCTACGAGCAGTACTTC. It specifies CASSVGDKSSYEQYF. The variable domain in full, with the rest retrieved from reference TRBV9 and TRBJ2-7, is DSGVTQTPKHLITATGQRVTLRCSPRSGDLSVYWYQQSLDQGLQFLIQYYNGEERAKGNILERFSAQQFPDLHSELNLSSLELGDSALYFCASSVGDKSSYEQYFGPGTRLTVT.

The chain is built from TRBV7-9 and TRBJ2-3; D is perhaps TRBD1 (5 bases). Germline CDR1 SEHNR, CDR2 FQNEAQ (reference sequence). CDR3 length: 14 amino acids. Trimming stripped 1 base from V and 5 bases from J, with 10 bases between. The CDR3 region has the DNA TGTGCCAGCAGCTTAGTCGCAGGGATAGATACGCAGTATTTT. Protein product: CASSLVAGIDTQYF.

The V call is TRBV5-8, the J call TRBJ2-2; D perhaps matches TRBD1 (5 bases). This CDR3 comprises 16 residues. V lost 2 bases to trimming and J lost 2 bases, with 13 bases between them. Germline assignment: CDR1 SGHTS and CDR2 YDEGEE. The CDR3 is CASSFRTIINTGELFF. The CDR3 DNA follows: TGTGCCAGCAGCTTCAGGACAATTATAAACACCGGGGAGCTGTTTTTT.

This chain's CDR3 is CASSDDGSGNTEAFF. CDR3 DNA sequence: TGTGCCAGCAGTGATGATGGGTCGGGGAACACTGAAGCTTTCTTT. This chain links TRBV25-1 with TRBJ1-1; D is unresolved. The germline gives CDR1 MGHDK, CDR2 SYGVNS. Trimming took 3 bases from V and 1 from J, leaving 12 bases between them. This CDR3 contains 15 residues.

The chain uses TRBV18 and TRBJ2-7; perhaps TRBD2 as D (6 bases). The CDR3 is 13 residues long. Trimming left V 2 bases short and J 7 bases short, with 12 bases between. The germline V gene encodes CDR1 KGHSH and CDR2 LQKENI. The CDR3 region has the DNA TGTGCCAGCTCACCAGGGGCCGCGGGGGAGCAGTACTTC. Amino acid sequence: CASSPGAAGEQYF.

The chain couples TRBV20-1 to TRBJ1-2; 7 bases are shared with TRBD1. Germline assignment: CDR1 DFQATT and CDR2 SNEGSKA (reference sequence). This CDR3 is 11 amino acids long. The V and J ends lost 7 bases and 3 bases, in that order; junction bases with no gene match: 2. Here the CDR3 DNA reads TGCAGTGTGACAGGGCACTATGGCTACACCTTC. This encodes CSVTGHYGYTF.

This rearrangement joins TRBV6-5 to TRBJ2-7, with D perhaps matching TRBD2 (8 bases). V was cut by 4 bases and J by 5 bases, with 21 bases left in between. The germline V gene encodes CDR1 MNHEY and CDR2 SVGAGI. The CDR3 is 16 amino acids. Here the CDR3 DNA reads TGTGCCAGCAGTTCCCCACACGGGAGGGGGCGGGACGAGCAGTACTTC. This encodes CASSSPHGRGRDEQYF.

This chain uses TRBV9 with TRBJ2-1; maybe TRBD2 (5 bases). Trimming took 1 base from V and 2 from J, leaving 7 bases between them. This CDR3 is 14 amino acids long. Germline V gives CDR1 SGDLS, CDR2 YYNGEE. The CDR3 nucleotides are TGTGCCAGCAGCGTAACCGGGGCCTACAATGAGCAGTTCTTC. Its translation is CASSVTGAYNEQFF.

The chain combines TRBV28 with TRBJ2-3; TRBD1 matches at 7 bases. V was clipped by 5 bases and J by 3 bases; unmatched bases: 8. The CDR3 sequence is 15 residues long. Per the germline V gene, CDR1 is MDHEN and CDR2 is SYDVKM. This chain's CDR3 is CASSEPGQPTDTQYF. The CDR3 nucleotides are TGTGCCAGCAGTGAACCGGGACAGCCTACAGATACGCAGTATTTT.

In this sample, this clone turned up a few times. The gene calls are TRBV18 and TRBJ1-1, with 9 nucleotides matching TRBD1. This CDR3 comprises 18 residues. The ends lost 1 base at V and 0 bases at J; junction bases unmatched: 9. The germline gives CDR1 KGHSH, CDR2 LQKENI. Here the CDR3 DNA reads TGTGCCAGCTCACCACGGACAGGGGCTCTATCGATGAACACTGAAGCTTTCTTT. This sequence encodes CASSPRTGALSMNTEAFF.

The chain combines TRBV18 with TRBJ2-2; 9 bases are a match to TRBD1. After removal of 6 bases from V and 6 bases from J, the junction contained 8 bases not matched to a gene. CDR3 length: 15 amino acids. Germline V gene sequence: CDR1 KGHSH, CDR2 LQKENI. CDR3: CASSNRGLDAGELFF. The CDR3 coding sequence is TGTGCCAGCTCCAACAGGGGGCTAGATGCCGGGGAGCTGTTTTTT.

The J gene is TRBJ2-5, the V gene TRBV6-5; TRBD1 might be the D (6 bases). Deletions cut 7 bases from V and 4 bases from J, with 19 bases between. Germline CDR1 and CDR2: MNHEY and SVGAGI. This CDR3 has 15 amino acids. The CDR3 spells CASKKGEQAGETQYF. CDR3 nucleotides: TGTGCCAGCAAGAAGGGGGAGCAGGCTGGAGAGACCCAGTACTTC.

The genes are TRBV7-3 and TRBJ2-1, with a possible D match to TRBD2 (6 bases). CDR3 length: 13 residues. CDR1 is SGHTA, CDR2 FQGTGA, per germline. V shed 5 bases and J shed 6 bases, with 11 bases lying between them. CDR3 protein: CASSGTSTNEQFF. Written as DNA, the CDR3 is TGTGCCAGCAGCGGGACTTCTACCAATGAGCAGTTCTTC.

V usage is TRBV27 and J usage is TRBJ2-5; D possibly corresponds to TRBD2 (5 bases). The CDR3 runs 14 residues. The germline V and J ends were trimmed by 7 bases and 3 bases, with 15 bases remaining between them. CDR1 and CDR2 (germline): MNHEY, SMNVEV (reference sequence). In nucleotides, the CDR3 is TGTGCCAGCACCACGGGGAATCTGGAAGAGACCCAGTACTTC. Translated, it gives CASTTGNLEETQYF.

This chain uses TRBV4-1 with TRBJ1-2; 7 nucleotides line up with TRBD1. CDR1 and CDR2 from the germline V gene are MGHRA and YSYEKL. Unmatched junction bases numbered 3, after V lost 1 base and J lost 4 bases. This CDR3 contains 14 residues. The CDR3 sequence is CASSQGTGPYGYTF. The CDR3 coding sequence is TGCGCCAGCAGCCAAGGGACAGGACCCTATGGCTACACCTTC.

V gene TRBV11-2 combines with J gene TRBJ1-1; maybe TRBD1 (5 bases). The CDR3 sequence is 14 residues long. Germline V CDR1 and CDR2: SGHAT, FQNNGV. V was clipped by 1 base and J by 1 base, with 7 bases between them. CDR3 protein: CASSLVGGNTEAFF. The CDR3 DNA sequence: TGTGCCAGCAGCTTAGTGGGGGGGAACACTGAAGCTTTCTTT.

V is TRBV21-1 and J is TRBJ2-7; whether TRBD2, the table's D call, matches the DNA was not checked. TRBV21-1 is a documented pseudogene. The CDR3 has 15 residues. The CDR3 DNA reads TGTGCCAGCAGCAGAGCTCTAGCGGGGACTTACGAGCAGTACTTC. Residues: CASSRALAGTYEQYF.